The present T cell receptor beta chain was sequenced within a study of blood T cell repertoires in COVID-19. Study at large: Whether acute or convalescent, the COVID-19 samples came from the United States, Italy and Spain. PBMCs, B-cell-depleted T cells, or T cells provided the cDNA or gDNA that made up the material.

About this clone: At the DNA level, this CDR3 is encoded by other sequences in the same sample as well.

Per the original methods: Amplified reference gene primers provided the basis for estimating nucleated cell counts. Using immunoSEQ multiplex PCR, the repertoire was profiled, and TCRdb retains in-frame clones only, with some absent. D and trimming were read from the DNA, whereas the V and J calls and clone size are those reported in that table. Here the sample spans around 200,000 clones, around 83% being singletons. Trimming shortened V by 3 bases and J by 0 bases, and 10 bases separated the two germline ends. This CDR3 comprises 15 residues. Germline CDR1 and CDR2: KGHDR and SFDVKD. Sequenced material: peripheral blood. This chain links TRBV24-1 with TRBJ2-5; possible D gene TRBD1, 6 bases. This TCR came from a man in his forties or fifties with active or convalescent COVID-19. CDR3 region: CATSDPDRYQETQYF. The CDR3 nucleotides read TGTGCCACCAGTGATCCTGACAGGTACCAAGAGACCCAGTACTTC.